The 13 T cell receptor beta chains given below trace back to one sample, sequenced in a study of shared clonotypes between healthy human individuals. Terminally differentiated effector memory CD45RA+ cells were left out of the naive CD8 fraction, which was CD45RO-negative and positively selected for CCR7. The method was immunoSEQ multiplex PCR; TCRdb's version includes in-frame clones alone and lacks a portion of them. Of some 2 million clones in the sample, 85% to 95% were seen once. The sample consisted of naive CD8+ T cells sorted from blood. Receptors were obtained from a man between 18 and 29 years old in good health.

The chain joins TRBV30 to TRBJ2-7; 16 positions agree with TRBD2. This CDR3 has 17 amino acids. Germline V gene data show CDR1 as GTSNPN and CDR2 as SVGIG (reference sequence). Trimming removed 1 base from V and 0 bases from J; junction bases left unmatched: 3. Written as DNA, the CDR3 is TGTGCCTGGAGTGGGGGGACTAGCGGGAGGGCCTCCTACGAGCAGTACTTC. This codes for CAWSGGTSGRASYEQYF.

A note on this clone: The same CDR3 also results from other DNA sequences found in this sample. The chain employs TRBV10-1 and TRBJ2-7, with D perhaps TRBD1 (6 bases). This CDR3 contains 13 residues. V was trimmed by 2 bases and J by 4 bases, leaving 9 bases between them. From germline, CDR1 is WNHNN and CDR2 SYGVQD (reference sequence). The CDR3 is CASSEGQGYEQYF. Written as DNA, the CDR3 is TGCGCCAGCAGTGAGGGGCAGGGGTACGAGCAGTACTTC.

The CDR3 sequence: CASSAGGGSPLHF. CDR3 DNA: TGTGCCAGCAGCGCAGGGGGTGGCTCACCCCTCCACTTT. The chain has TRBV5-6 and TRBJ1-6; 7 nucleotides align to TRBD1. Trimming cost V 4 bases and J 10 bases; bases outside gene matches: 5. The CDR3 spans 13 residues. Per the germline V gene, CDR1 is SGHDT and CDR2 is YYEEEE.

V and J are TRBV10-3 and TRBJ2-7, with D unresolved. The V end lost 4 bases, the J end lost 0 bases, and 13 bases lay between the germline ends. The CDR3 spans 15 residues. Per germline, CDR1 ENHRY and CDR2 SYGVKD. The CDR3 DNA reads as TGTGCCATCAGTGTTCAGGACGGTGCCTCCTACGAGCAGTACTTC. This codes for CAISVQDGASYEQYF.

This clone is a singleton in its sample. The chain recombines TRBV19 with TRBJ2-5, with D perhaps matching TRBD2 (6 bases). V lost 5 bases, J lost 1 base, and 11 bases lay in between. The CDR3 contains 14 residues. Germline CDR1 and CDR2: LNHDA and SQIVND (reference sequence). CDR3 sequence (DNA): TGTGCCAGTAGTCCGATTAGCGGCCAAGAGACCCAGTACTTC. It encodes CASSPISGQETQYF.

The genes are TRBV19 and TRBJ1-1; possibly TRBD1 for D (6 bases). V dropped 1 base and J dropped 0 bases, with 15 bases sitting between them. Germline V gives CDR1 LNHDA, CDR2 SQIVND (reference sequence). The CDR3 extends over 17 amino acids. This CDR3 is CASSIVFWTEMNTEAFF. For the CDR3, the DNA is TGTGCCAGTAGTATAGTATTCTGGACAGAAATGAACACTGAAGCTTTCTTT.

Details on this clone: Additional DNA sequences in this sample encode the identical CDR3. The chain links TRBV19 to TRBJ1-1; D remains ambiguous. This CDR3 comprises 13 residues. Germline CDR1 reads LNHDA; CDR2 reads SQIVND (reference sequence). Trimming shortened V by 5 bases and J by 1 base, and 8 bases separated the two germline ends. CDR3 in amino acids: CASSPGTNTEAFF. The CDR3 DNA reads TGTGCCAGTAGTCCAGGCACGAACACTGAAGCTTTCTTT.

Of note for this clone: Other DNA variants within this sample encode the same CDR3. This chain joins TRBV4-1 and TRBJ2-1; D unresolved. Germline assignment: CDR1 MGHRA and CDR2 YSYEKL. This CDR3 comprises 13 residues. The V end lost 0 bases, the J end lost 4 bases, and 4 bases lay between the germline ends. The DNA of the CDR3 is TGCGCCAGCAGCCAAGACCCATACAATGAGCAGTTCTTC. Protein: CASSQDPYNEQFF.

This chain joins TRBV4-2 and TRBJ2-7, with TRBD2 identical over 9 bases. Germline V gives CDR1 LGHNA, CDR2 YNFKEQ. The ends lost 4 bases at V and 0 bases at J; junction bases unmatched: 10. This CDR3 comprises 17 residues. The CDR3 DNA reads TGTGCCAGCAGCCCTCAAAGCGGGGGGTACCTCTCCTACGAGCAGTACTTC. Its protein product is CASSPQSGGYLSYEQYF.

This clone was recorded once. The rearrangement uses TRBV28 and TRBJ2-7; D perhaps matches TRBD2 (6 bases). Germline V lookup: CDR1 MDHEN, CDR2 SYDVKM. V dropped 5 bases and J dropped 0 bases, with 17 bases sitting between them. CDR3 length: 16 amino acids. The CDR3 sequence is CASSLPGREISYEQYF. In DNA, the CDR3 is TGTGCCAGCAGTCTCCCCGGGAGAGAAATCTCCTACGAGCAGTACTTC.

Regarding this clone: The same CDR3 also results from other DNA sequences found in this sample. The chain employs TRBV4-1 and TRBJ1-2; 10 bases fit TRBD1. Germline lookup yields CDR1 MGHRA and CDR2 YSYEKL. The CDR3 extends over 15 amino acids. V shed 2 bases, J shed 2 bases, and the junction held 2 bases outside the gene matches. For the CDR3, the DNA is TGCGCCAGCAGCCAAAGGACAGGGGGAAACTATGGCTACACCTTC. Residues: CASSQRTGGNYGYTF.

The chain uses TRBV4-1 and TRBJ1-1; possibly TRBD1 for D (6 bases). V was clipped by 0 bases and J by 3 bases, with 17 bases between them. CDR1 and CDR2 (germline): MGHRA, YSYEKL. This CDR3 has 17 amino acids. Written as DNA, the CDR3 is TGCGCCAGCAGCCAAGAGGCGTGGACAGAAGCATACACTGAAGCTTTCTTT. Protein product: CASSQEAWTEAYTEAFF.

V gene TRBV5-1 combines with J gene TRBJ2-5, with TRBD1 as a possible D gene (5 bases). Germline V gene data show CDR1 as SGHRS and CDR2 as YFSETQ. The CDR3 consists of 15 residues. The V gene lost 3 bases and the J gene lost 0 bases, with 12 bases spanning the gap. CDR3 bases: TGCGCCAGCAGCTGGTCCCCAGGGAACCAAGAGACCCAGTACTTC. This encodes CASSWSPGNQETQYF. Using reference TRBV5-1 and TRBJ2-5 for the parts outside the CDR3, the full variable domain is KAGVTQTPRYLIKTRGQQVTLSCSPISGHRSVSWYQQTPGQGLQFLFEYFSETQRNKGNFPGRFSGRQFSNSRSEMNVSTLELGDSALYLCASSWSPGNQETQYFGPGTRLLVL.